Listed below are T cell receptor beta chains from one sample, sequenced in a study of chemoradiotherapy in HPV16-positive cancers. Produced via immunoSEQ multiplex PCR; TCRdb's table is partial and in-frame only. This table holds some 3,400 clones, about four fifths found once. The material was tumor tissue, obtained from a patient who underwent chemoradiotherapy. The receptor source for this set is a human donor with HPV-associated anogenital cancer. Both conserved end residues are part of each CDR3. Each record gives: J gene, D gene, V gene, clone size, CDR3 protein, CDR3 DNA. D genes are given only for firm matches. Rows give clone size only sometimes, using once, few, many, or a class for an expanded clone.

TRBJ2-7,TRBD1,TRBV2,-,CASSLTGVGSYEQYF,TGTGCCAGCAGTCTAACAGGGGTCGGGTCCTACGAGCAGTACTTC
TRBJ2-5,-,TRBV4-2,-,CASSQGAEQETQYF,TGTGCCAGCAGCCAAGGTGCAGAGCAAGAGACCCAGTACTTC
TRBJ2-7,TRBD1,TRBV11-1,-,CASSTGQVPSYEQYF,TGTGCCAGCAGCACCGGACAGGTTCCTTCCTACGAGCAGTACTTC
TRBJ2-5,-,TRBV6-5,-,CASSRGAGYQETQYF,TGTGCCAGCAGTAGGGGGGCCGGGTACCAAGAGACCCAGTACTTC
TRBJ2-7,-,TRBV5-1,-,CASSSPAGKIHEQYF,TGCGCCAGCAGCTCCCCGGCAGGAAAGATCCACGAGCAGTACTTC
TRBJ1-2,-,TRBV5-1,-,CASSPGGRAYGYTF,TGCGCCAGCAGCCCCGGAGGCCGCGCCTATGGCTACACCTTC
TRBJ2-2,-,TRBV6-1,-,CASSELFLNTGELFF,TGTGCCAGCAGTGAACTTTTCCTAAACACCGGGGAGCTGTTTTTT
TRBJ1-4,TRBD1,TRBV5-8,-,CASSVGQGLGEKLFF,TGTGCCAGCAGCGTTGGACAGGGGCTAGGTGAAAAACTGTTTTTT
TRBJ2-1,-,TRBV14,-,CASSPRGALYNEQFF,TGTGCCAGCAGTCCCCGAGGGGCCCTATACAATGAGCAGTTCTTC
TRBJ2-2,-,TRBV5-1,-,CASRNTQTGNTGELFF,TGCGCCAGCAGAAATACACAGACAGGGAACACCGGGGAGCTGTTTTTT
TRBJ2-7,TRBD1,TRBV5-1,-,CASSLGQGFSYEQYF,TGCGCCAGCAGCTTGGGACAGGGTTTCTCCTACGAGCAGTACTTC
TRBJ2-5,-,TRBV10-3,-,CAISELGQETQYF,TGTGCCATCAGTGAACTAGGACAAGAGACCCAGTACTTC
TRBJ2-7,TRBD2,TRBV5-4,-,CASSSGGRIDVQYF,TGTGCCAGCAGCTCGGGGGGACGGATCGACGTGCAGTACTTC
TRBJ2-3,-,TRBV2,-,CASSDPSSGVTQYF,TGTGCCAGCAGTGATCCTTCTTCCGGCGTAACGCAGTATTTT
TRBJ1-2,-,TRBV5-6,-,CASSFGYTF,TGTGCCAGCAGCTTCGGCTACACCTTC
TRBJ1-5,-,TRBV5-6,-,CASSLQDGKQPQHF,TGTGCCAGCAGCTTGCAGGACGGTAAGCAGCCCCAGCATTTT
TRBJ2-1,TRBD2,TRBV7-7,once,CASSLVSGVGNEQFF,TGTGCCAGCAGCTTAGTTAGCGGGGTGGGGAATGAGCAGTTCTTC
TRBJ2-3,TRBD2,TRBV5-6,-,CASSLPAGKLTDTQYF,TGTGCCAGCAGCTTACCAGCGGGGAAACTCACAGATACGCAGTATTTT
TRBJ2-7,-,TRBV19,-,CASSMGLTYEQYF,TGTGCCAGTAGTATGGGGCTAACCTACGAGCAGTACTTC
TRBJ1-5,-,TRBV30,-,CAWSVQGGNQPQHF,TGTGCCTGGAGTGTACAAGGGGGAAACCAGCCCCAGCATTTT
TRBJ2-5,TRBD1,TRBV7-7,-,CASSRDRGETQYF,TGTGCTAGCAGCAGGGACAGAGGCGAGACCCAGTACTTC
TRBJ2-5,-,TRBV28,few,CASSFIRRGGETQYF,TGTGCCAGCAGTTTCATTCGGAGAGGCGGAGAGACCCAGTACTTC
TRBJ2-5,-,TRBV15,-,CATSRLQGRDNQETQYF,TGTGCCACCAGCAGACTACAGGGCCGGGACAACCAAGAGACCCAGTACTTC
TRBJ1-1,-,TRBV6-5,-,CASSQPGLGEAFF,TGTGCCAGCAGTCAACCTGGCTTAGGGGAAGCTTTCTTT
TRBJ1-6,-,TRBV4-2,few,CASSPTRENSPLHF,TGTGCCAGCAGCCCGACACGGGAGAATTCACCCCTCCACTTT
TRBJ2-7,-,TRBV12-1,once,CASSFGTSKAYEQYF,TGTGCCAGCAGCTTCGGGACTAGCAAGGCCTACGAGCAGTACTTC
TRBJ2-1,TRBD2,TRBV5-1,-,CASSLSASGGAWQFF,TGCGCCAGCAGCTTGTCAGCTAGCGGGGGGGCCTGGCAGTTCTTC
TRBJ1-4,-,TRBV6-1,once,CASSAPRRGQFNEKLFF,TGTGCCAGCAGTGCCCCCCGGAGAGGGCAGTTCAATGAAAAACTGTTTTTT
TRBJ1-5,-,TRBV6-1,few,CASSRTENQPQHF,TGTGCCAGCAGTAGGACAGAGAATCAGCCCCAGCATTTT
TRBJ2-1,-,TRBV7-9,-,CASSFGEQFF,TGTGCCAGCAGCTTTGGAGAGCAGTTCTTC
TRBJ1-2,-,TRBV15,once,CATSSRMRYGYTF,TGTGCCACCAGCTCCAGGATGCGCTATGGCTACACCTTC
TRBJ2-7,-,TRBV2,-,CASKDGGRTGF,TGTGCCAGCAAAGACGGGGGCCGGACCGGCTTC
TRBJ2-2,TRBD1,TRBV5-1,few,CASSWTGGDTGELFF,TGCGCCAGCAGCTGGACAGGGGGAGACACCGGGGAGCTGTTTTTT
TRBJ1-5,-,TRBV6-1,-,CASSEGVGSSNQPQHF,TGTGCCAGCAGTGAAGGGGTGGGTTCGAGCAATCAGCCCCAGCATTTT
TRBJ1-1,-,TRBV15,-,CATSRDEGGTEAFF,TGTGCCACCAGCAGAGATGAGGGCGGAACTGAAGCTTTCTTT
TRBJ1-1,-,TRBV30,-,CAWRKGGNTEAFF,TGTGCCTGGCGAAAAGGGGGTAACACTGAAGCTTTCTTT
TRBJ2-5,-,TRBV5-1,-,CASKSSLSEETQYF,TGCGCCAGCAAGTCTAGTCTCTCGGAAGAGACCCAGTACTTC
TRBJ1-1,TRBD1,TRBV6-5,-,CASSWGQGRTEAFF,TGTGCCAGCAGTTGGGGACAGGGGAGGACTGAAGCTTTCTTT
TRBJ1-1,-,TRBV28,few,CASSLDRNTEAFF,TGTGCCAGCAGTTTAGATCGGAACACTGAAGCTTTCTTT
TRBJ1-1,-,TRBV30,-,CAWMPGSRGGTEAFF,TGTGCCTGGATGCCGGGATCTAGGGGGGGGACTGAAGCTTTCTTT
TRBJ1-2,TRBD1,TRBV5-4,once,CASSLKGQGGYTF,TGTGCCAGCAGCTTGAAAGGACAGGGTGGCTACACCTTC
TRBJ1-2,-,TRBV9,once,CASSGGDKSYTF,TGTGCCAGCAGCGGGGGGGACAAAAGCTACACCTTC
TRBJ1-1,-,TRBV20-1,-,CSASGVAEAFF,TGCAGTGCTAGCGGGGTGGCTGAAGCTTTCTTT
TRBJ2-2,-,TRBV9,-,CASSATGELFF,TGTGCCAGCAGCGCTACGGGAGAGCTGTTTTTT
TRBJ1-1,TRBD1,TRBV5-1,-,CASSFGDREKAFF,TGCGCCAGCAGCTTCGGGGACAGGGAAAAAGCTTTCTTT
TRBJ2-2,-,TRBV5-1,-,CASSDGGPNTGELFF,TGCGCCAGCAGCGACGGGGGGCCGAACACCGGGGAGCTGTTTTTT
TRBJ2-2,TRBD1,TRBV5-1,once,CASSLTGATGELFF,TGCGCCAGCAGCTTGACAGGGGCGACCGGGGAGCTGTTTTTT
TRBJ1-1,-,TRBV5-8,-,CASSLYPGTEAFF,TGTGCCAGCAGCTTGTATCCGGGAACTGAAGCTTTCTTT
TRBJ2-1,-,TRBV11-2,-,CASSPTSGTYNEQFF,TGTGCCAGCAGCCCGACGTCGGGGACGTACAATGAGCAGTTCTTC
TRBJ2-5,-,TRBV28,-,CASSFRDGRETQYF,TGTGCCAGCAGTTTTAGGGACGGGCGGGAGACCCAGTACTTC
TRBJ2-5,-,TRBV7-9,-,CASSISQETQYF,TGTGCCAGCAGCATCAGCCAAGAGACCCAGTACTTC
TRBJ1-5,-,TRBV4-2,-,CASRGGNSNQPQHF,TGTGCCAGCAGGGGTGGAAATAGCAATCAGCCCCAGCATTTT
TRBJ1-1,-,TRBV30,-,CAWSPRNTEAFF,TGTGCCTGGAGTCCAAGGAACACTGAAGCTTTCTTT